This TCR beta chain was identified in a study of blood T cell repertoires in COVID-19. The germline V and J ends were trimmed by 4 bases and 1 base, with 10 bases remaining between them. The CDR3 runs 14 residues. In germline, CDR1 is SGHVS, CDR2 FNYEAQ. Original processing notes: Quantification of nucleated cells was approximated via reference gene primer amplification. Using immunoSEQ multiplex PCR, the repertoire was profiled, and TCRdb retains in-frame clones only, with some absent. That table is the source of V, J and clone size, and D and trimming were worked out from the DNA. The data hold roughly 110,000 clones, with roughly 79% observed a single time.

The TCR was taken from a human donor in a cohort sampled during active COVID-19. The specimen sequenced was peripheral blood. The chain employs TRBV7-6 and TRBJ1-1; D is unclear. The CDR3 bases are TGTGCCAGCAGCTCCGGACTGGAGAACACTGAAGCTTTCTTT. It specifies CASSSGLENTEAFF.